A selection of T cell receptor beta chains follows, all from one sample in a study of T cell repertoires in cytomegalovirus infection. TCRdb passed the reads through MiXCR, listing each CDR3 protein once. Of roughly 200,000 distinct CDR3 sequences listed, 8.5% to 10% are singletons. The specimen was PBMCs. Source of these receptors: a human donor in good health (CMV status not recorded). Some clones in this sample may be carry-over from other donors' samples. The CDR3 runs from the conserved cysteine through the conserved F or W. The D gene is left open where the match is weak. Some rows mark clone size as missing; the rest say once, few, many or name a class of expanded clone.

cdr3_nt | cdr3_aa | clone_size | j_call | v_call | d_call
TGTGCCAGCAGCCCGAGGGCCGGACTAGAGGGCTACAATGAGCAGTTCTTC | CASSPRAGLEGYNEQFF | many | TRBJ2-1 | TRBV7-2 | TRBD2
TGTGCCAGCAGCGAACAGGGTAACACTGAAGCTTTCTTT | CASSEQGNTEAFF | many | TRBJ1-1 | TRBV11-2 | NA
TGTGCCAGCTCTTTAGCTAGCGGGAGCAGAGAGACCCAGTACTTC | CASSLASGSRETQYF | NA | TRBJ2-5 | TRBV2 | TRBD2
TGTGCCAGCAGTTTACAGGGCTGGACCGGGGAGCTGTTTTTT | CASSLQGWTGELFF | NA | TRBJ2-2 | TRBV6-6 | NA
TGTGCCAGCAGCTTAGCGGCGGGTTCACCCCTCCACTTT | CASSLAAGSPLHF | many | TRBJ1-6 | TRBV7-9 | NA
TGTGCCAGCAGTTTAGCCGGTCGTGTGTCCTACGAGCAGTACTTC | CASSLAGRVSYEQYF | many | TRBJ2-7 | TRBV27 | NA
TGTGCCAGCAGTGAATTTCAGGGCTCAGATACGCAGTATTTT | CASSEFQGSDTQYF | many | TRBJ2-3 | TRBV2 | NA
TGTGCCACCAGCGTTCAAGCGGGGGAAGGGAACATTCAGTACTTC | CATSVQAGEGNIQYF | many | TRBJ2-4 | TRBV15 | TRBD2
TGTGCCACCGGGGGTCGTGAGACCCAGTACTTC | CATGGRETQYF | NA | TRBJ2-5 | TRBV28 | NA
TGTGCCAGCAGAGGACAGGGAAATGGCTACACCTTC | CASRGQGNGYTF | few | TRBJ1-2 | TRBV6-5 | TRBD1
TGCGCCAGCAGCCAAGAGGCGGGCTACTATGGCTACACCTTC | CASSQEAGYYGYTF | many | TRBJ1-2 | TRBV4-3 | NA
TGTGCCAGCAGCTTCTCACGCACTGAAGCTTTCTTT | CASSFSRTEAFF | NA | TRBJ1-1 | TRBV13 | NA
TGTGCCAGCATCGATCTGACTAGCGGGAGTAATACGCAGTATTTT | CASIDLTSGSNTQYF | many | TRBJ2-3 | TRBV7-8 | TRBD2
TGCAGCGTCGACGGAGGGCCTTACCAAGAGACCCAGTACTTC | CSVDGGPYQETQYF | few | TRBJ2-5 | TRBV29-1 | NA
TGTGCCAGCAGCTCATTCACGGTCAACACCGGGGAGCTGTTTTTT | CASSSFTVNTGELFF | many | TRBJ2-2 | TRBV7-8 | NA
TGTGCCAGCAGTTTAACAGGGAATAATGAAAAACTGTTTTTT | CASSLTGNNEKLFF | many | TRBJ1-4 | TRBV12-3/TRBV12-4 | NA
TGTGCCAGCAGCCCGGCTGGGGACTCCTACGAGCAGTACTTC | CASSPAGDSYEQYF | many | TRBJ2-7 | TRBV7-3 | NA
TGTGCCAGCAAGACAGGGTTTAAGTCAGATACGCAGTATTTT | CASKTGFKSDTQYF | many | TRBJ2-3 | TRBV7-2 | TRBD1
TGTGCCAGCAGCGCTCTGGACACTGAAGCTTTCTTT | CASSALDTEAFF | NA | TRBJ1-1 | TRBV6-2/TRBV6-3 | NA
TGTGCCAGCACCGGACAGAAATTCAATTCACCCCTCCACTTT | CASTGQKFNSPLHF | many | TRBJ1-6 | TRBV7-2 | NA
TGTGCCAGCAGCTTCAGACTAGCGGGAGGACTTGAGCAGTTCTTC | CASSFRLAGGLEQFF | many | TRBJ2-1 | TRBV7-8 | TRBD2
TGTGCCAGCAGCTTACAACCGGAGCGCACAGATACGCAGTATTTT | CASSLQPERTDTQYF | many | TRBJ2-3 | TRBV7-2 | NA
TGTGCCAGCAGCTTAAAAGCGGGGCAGGGCAGGGAGACCCAGTACTTC | CASSLKAGQGRETQYF | many | TRBJ2-5 | TRBV7-8 | TRBD2
TGTGCCAGCAGCTTAAAGGTCAGAGTGAACACTGAAGCTTTCTTT | CASSLKVRVNTEAFF | many | TRBJ1-1 | TRBV7-6 | NA
TGTGCCAGCAGCTTAGTGACCGGGCCCTTCCAGGTTGGCTACACCTTC | CASSLVTGPFQVGYTF | many | TRBJ1-2 | TRBV7-2 | NA
TGTGCCAGCAGCCCCGACTCCACAAATCAGCCCCAGCATTTT | CASSPDSTNQPQHF | few | TRBJ1-5 | TRBV7-9 | NA
TGTGCCAGCTCACCCTCAAGCAAAACCGCGAACACCGGGGAGCTGTTTTTT | CASSPSSKTANTGELFF | NA | TRBJ2-2 | TRBV18 | NA
TGTGCCAGCAGGCCTCCTCGGACTAGCGTAGTCGATACGCAGTATTTT | CASRPPRTSVVDTQYF | many | TRBJ2-3 | TRBV7-2 | TRBD2
TGTGCCAGCAGTCCTCACGCTACCACACCGAAAGCTTTCTTT | CASSPHATTPKAFF | NA | TRBJ1-1 | TRBV28 | NA
TGTGCCAGCAGCCGGACTAGCGGGGTCCGGGAGCAGTTCTTC | CASSRTSGVREQFF | many | TRBJ2-1 | TRBV7-9 | TRBD2
TGTGCCAGCAGCTCAAACGGGATGAGCACAGATACGCAGTATTTT | CASSSNGMSTDTQYF | many | TRBJ2-3 | TRBV7-8 | NA
TGTGCCAGCAGCCGGGGGCGGGAAACCTCTAACTATGGCTACACCTTC | CASSRGRETSNYGYTF | many | TRBJ1-2 | TRBV7-2 | NA
TGTGCCAGTAGTATCTTTTCCCCGGGACAGGGGTTCCAAGAGACCCAGTACTTC | CASSIFSPGQGFQETQYF | NA | TRBJ2-5 | TRBV19 | TRBD1
TGTGCCAGCGGCGGAGGGCTCAGGGGTGAAAAACTGTTTTTT | CASGGGLRGEKLFF | many | TRBJ1-4 | TRBV7-8 | NA
TGTGCCAGCAGTGCAAGGACAGGGCTGGGCAATCAGCCCCAGCATTTT | CASSARTGLGNQPQHF | many | TRBJ1-5 | TRBV28 | TRBD1
TGCAGTGTAAGGACCACGGTAGATGAGCAGTTCTTC | CSVRTTVDEQFF | few | TRBJ2-1 | TRBV20-1 | NA
TGTGCCAGCAAAGGCGATGAGGGGAAGGAGTTCTTC | CASKGDEGKEFF | many | TRBJ2-1 | TRBV5-6 | NA
TGTGCCAGCGGACAGGGAAGCTCCTACAATGAGCAGTTCTTC | CASGQGSSYNEQFF | many | TRBJ2-1 | TRBV11-2 | TRBD1
TGTGCCAGCAGCTTAGGGACTAGCGGAAGCTCAGATACGCAGTATTTT | CASSLGTSGSSDTQYF | many | TRBJ2-3 | TRBV7-6 | TRBD2
TGTGCCAGCAGTTTAAGGGACTACCAATCTCGATACAATGAGCAGTTCTTC | CASSLRDYQSRYNEQFF | many | TRBJ2-1 | TRBV12-3/TRBV12-4 | TRBD2
TGTGCCAGCAGTTACACAGAAAACACTGAAGCTTTCTTT | CASSYTENTEAFF | NA | TRBJ1-1 | TRBV6-2/TRBV6-3 | NA
TGCAGTGCTAGTAACACTCTTCGCGGAGGGGCGATTCAGCCCCAGCATTTT | CSASNTLRGGAIQPQHF | many | TRBJ1-5 | TRBV20-1 | NA
TGTGCCAGCAGCCTTTTAGCGGGAGTTAAATACGAGCAGTACTTC | CASSLLAGVKYEQYF | many | TRBJ2-7 | TRBV28 | TRBD2
TGTGCCAGCAGCTTATCATGGACAGGGCAAAATAGCAATCAGCCCCAGCATTTT | CASSLSWTGQNSNQPQHF | many | TRBJ1-5 | TRBV7-8 | TRBD1
TGTGCCAGCAGCCAAGATTTGCGGACAGCTCACTATGGCTACACCTTC | CASSQDLRTAHYGYTF | NA | TRBJ1-2 | TRBV3-1 | NA
TGCGCCAGCAACGCTGACAGGGGAGTGGCCTACGAGCAGTACTTC | CASNADRGVAYEQYF | many | TRBJ2-7 | TRBV5-1 | TRBD1
TGCGCCAGCAGCGAGGCCGGGGGGTACGAGCAGTACTTC | CASSEAGGYEQYF | NA | TRBJ2-7 | TRBV5-1 | TRBD2
TGTGCCATCCAGCGGGATTTTCAAGAGACCCAGTACTTC | CAIQRDFQETQYF | many | TRBJ2-5 | TRBV10-3 | TRBD2
TGTGCCACCAGCCTAGCGGAGCGAAACATTCAGTACTTC | CATSLAERNIQYF | few | TRBJ2-4 | TRBV15 | TRBD2
TGTGCCAGCAGCTTTGAGGGGGCAAGAACCGGGGAGCTGTTTTTT | CASSFEGARTGELFF | many | TRBJ2-2 | TRBV7-8 | TRBD1
TGTGCCAGCAGTTACCCGACAGGGCTCTCGGGATATGGCTACACCTTC | CASSYPTGLSGYGYTF | NA | TRBJ1-2 | TRBV6-2/TRBV6-3 | TRBD1
TGCGCCAGCAGCTTGTTAGCGGGGTTCAATGAGCAGTTCTTC | CASSLLAGFNEQFF | NA | TRBJ2-1 | TRBV5-1 | TRBD2
TGTGCCAGTAGTGATCCCGGGGGGCCGCGGGAGACCCAGTACTTC | CASSDPGGPRETQYF | many | TRBJ2-5 | TRBV19 | NA
TGTGCCAGCAGTTTAGGCTCCGGACCTCTTACCACAGATACGCAGTATTTT | CASSLGSGPLTTDTQYF | few | TRBJ2-3 | TRBV28 | NA